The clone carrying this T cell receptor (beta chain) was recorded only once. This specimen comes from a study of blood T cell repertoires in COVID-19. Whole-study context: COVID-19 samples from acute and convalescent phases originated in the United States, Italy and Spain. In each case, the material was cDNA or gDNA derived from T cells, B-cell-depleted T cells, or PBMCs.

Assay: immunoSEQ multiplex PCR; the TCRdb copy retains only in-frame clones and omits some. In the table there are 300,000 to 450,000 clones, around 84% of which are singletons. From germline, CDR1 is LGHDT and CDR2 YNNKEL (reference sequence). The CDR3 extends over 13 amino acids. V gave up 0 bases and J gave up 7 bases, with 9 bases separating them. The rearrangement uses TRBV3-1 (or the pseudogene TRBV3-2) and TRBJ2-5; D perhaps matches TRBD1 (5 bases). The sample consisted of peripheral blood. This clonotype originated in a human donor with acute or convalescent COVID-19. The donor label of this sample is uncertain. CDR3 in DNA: TGTGCCAGCAGCCAAGATGTCAGGGTGACCCAGTACTTC. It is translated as CASSQDVRVTQYF.